The 13 T cell receptor beta chains in this list originate from one sample, sequenced in a study of shared clonotypes between healthy human individuals. This table comes from immunoSEQ multiplex PCR, and its TCRdb copy is limited to in-frame clones, with some not included. The table shows around 690,000 clones, with roughly 88% occurring only once. Specimen: memory CD8+ T cells from PBMCs. As for subset: CD45RO+ cells pooled with CCR7-negative TemRA cells. The receptors were sampled from a man in his late teens or twenties in good health. Some clones in this sample may be carry-over from other donors' samples.

The chain uses TRBV29-1 and TRBJ2-5; D uncertain. The V gene's germline CDR1 is SQVTM and CDR2 ANQGSEA. The V end lost 6 bases, the J end lost 1 base, and 6 bases lay between the germline ends. This CDR3 has 11 amino acids. The CDR3 loop is CSVHGQETQYF. CDR3 sequence (DNA): TGCAGCGTCCACGGCCAAGAGACCCAGTACTTC.

This chain uses TRBV28 with TRBJ2-7; tentatively, D is TRBD1 or TRBD2 (5 bases each). Trimming removed 3 bases from V and 4 bases from J, with 16 bases in between. Germline CDR1 and CDR2: MDHEN and SYDVKM. CDR3 length equals 15 residues. In DNA form, the CDR3 reads TGTGCCAGCAGTTTTCTGGCAGGGAGCCCTTACGAGCAGTACTTC. Translating it yields CASSFLAGSPYEQYF.

This clone was observed a single time. This chain joins TRBV6-6 and TRBJ1-1; D is unresolved. This CDR3 spans 15 amino acids. The germline V gene has CDR1 MNHNY and CDR2 SVGAGI (reference sequence). Trimming pared 4 bases from V and 1 base from J, leaving 13 bases between. The CDR3 here is CASSSRDAPNTEAFF. In nucleotides, the CDR3 is TGTGCCAGCAGTTCCCGGGATGCCCCGAACACTGAAGCTTTCTTT.

The chain employs TRBV27 and TRBJ2-7; 10 bases agree with TRBD1. CDR3 length: 16 residues. V lost 2 bases and J lost 1; bases outside the gene matches: 5. Germline assignment: CDR1 MNHEY and CDR2 SMNVEV (reference sequence). Written as DNA, the CDR3 is TGTGCCAGCAGTTTACTTCTGGGACAGGGGTCCTACGAGCAGTACTTC. This gives the protein CASSLLLGQGSYEQYF.

Only one count was recorded for this clone. The V and J genes are TRBV7-9 and TRBJ2-7, with TRBD1 matching over 7 bases. The CDR3 is 14 amino acids. Germline values: CDR1 SEHNR, CDR2 FQNEAQ (reference sequence). Unmatched junction bases numbered 4, after V lost 1 base and J lost 4 bases. The CDR3 nucleotides read TGTGCCAGCAGCTTAGTAGGGGGCGGTTACGAGCAGTACTTC. This encodes CASSLVGGGYEQYF. Complete variable domain (other parts from reference TRBV7-9 and TRBJ2-7): DTGVSQNPRHKITKRGQNVTFRCDPISEHNRLYWYRQTLGQGPEFLTYFQNEAQLEKSRLLSDRFSAERPKGSFSTLEIQRTEQGDSAMYLCASSLVGGGYEQYFGPGTRLTVT.

The V gene is TRBV9, the J gene TRBJ2-7; no firm D call. Per the germline V gene, CDR1 is SGDLS and CDR2 is YYNGEE. This CDR3 has 14 residues. V lost 2 bases and J lost 2, with 11 bases in between. The CDR3 DNA follows: TGTGCCAGCAGCGTGGGTGCTGACGCCTACGAGCAGTACTTC. This translates into CASSVGADAYEQYF.

The chain couples TRBV6-4 to TRBJ2-1, with D perhaps matching TRBD2 (5 bases). The ends were cut back, 8 bases at V and 0 bases at J, with 14 bases in the middle. Germline V lookup: CDR1 MRHNA, CDR2 SNTAGT. The CDR3 loop spans 15 amino acids. The CDR3 protein is CASGGRAGSYNEQFF. In DNA form, the CDR3 reads TGTGCCAGCGGTGGGCGGGCAGGCTCCTACAATGAGCAGTTCTTC.

The chain couples TRBV7-8 to TRBJ1-5; 9 bases map to TRBD1. Trimming cost V 5 bases and J 6 bases; bases outside gene matches: 8. Germline CDR1 reads SGHVS; CDR2 reads FQNEAQ. This CDR3 is 15 amino acids long. The CDR3 region has the DNA TGTGCCAGCAGCCGGGACAGGGCGTTCAGTCAGCCCCAGCATTTT. Protein sequence: CASSRDRAFSQPQHF.

A note on this clone: In the same sample, other DNA sequences code for this CDR3. The genes are TRBV25-1 and TRBJ1-1; D gene ambiguous. V lost 3 bases, J lost 4 bases, and 12 bases lay in between. This CDR3 has 14 amino acids. CDR1 MGHDK and CDR2 SYGVNS come from the germline V gene. The CDR3 loop is CASSERGFGTEAFF. CDR3 in DNA: TGTGCCAGCAGTGAGAGAGGGTTCGGCACTGAAGCTTTCTTT.

The J gene is TRBJ2-2, the V gene TRBV29-1; 11 bases are a match to TRBD1. CDR3 length: 13 amino acids. The V gene end was trimmed by 4 bases and the J gene end by 6 bases; junction bases not matched to a gene: 1. Germline V gives CDR1 SQVTM, CDR2 ANQGSEA. The CDR3 region has the DNA TGCAGCGTTGGGACAGGGGGCCCCGGGGAGCTGTTTTTT. The encoded protein is CSVGTGGPGELFF.

The chain couples TRBV6-4 to TRBJ1-5; D perhaps matches TRBD1 (6 bases). The CDR3 sequence is 14 residues long. Deletions cut 3 bases from V and 6 bases from J, with 12 bases between. The germline V gene encodes CDR1 MRHNA and CDR2 SNTAGT. The CDR3 loop is CASSESGESQPQHF. CDR3 coding DNA: TGTGCCAGCAGTGAGTCAGGGGAAAGTCAGCCCCAGCATTTT.

The J gene is TRBJ2-3, the V gene TRBV27, with TRBD1 matching over 9 bases. The CDR3 extends over 15 amino acids. The V and J ends lost 3 bases and 4 bases, in that order; junction bases with no gene match: 5. Germline-derived CDR1 and CDR2 are MNHEY and SMNVEV (reference sequence). The CDR3 bases are TGTGCCAGCAGTTTCAGGGGACAGGGACCAGATACGCAGTATTTT. It is translated as CASSFRGQGPDTQYF.

This chain joins TRBV9 and TRBJ2-3; maybe TRBD2 (5 bases). Germline loops: CDR1 SGDLS, CDR2 YYNGEE. CDR3 length: 17 residues. Deletions cut 3 bases from V and 2 bases from J, with 19 bases between. The CDR3 DNA reads as TGTGCCAGCAGCGCGTGGGAGCGGAGGTTAGACACAGATACGCAGTATTTT. Protein product: CASSAWERRLDTDTQYF.